The present T cell receptor (beta chain) was sequenced within a study of CD8 T cells in ankylosing spondylitis. Library preparation for TCR beta used quantitative 5'-RACE with molecular barcodes. TCRdb reprocessed the 5' RACE reads with MiXCR, giving one entry per CDR3 protein. The sample holds hundreds of thousands of distinct CDR3 sequences; 12% are singletons and the top ten take 0.51%. Study-level findings and limits: CD8+ disease-linked clones were present at relatively low frequencies in blood. A TCR beta motif of several highly homologous variants appeared characteristic of ankylosing spondylitis blood.

The V end was cut by 5 bases, the J end by 11 bases, with 10 bases between. The V gene's germline CDR1 is SEHNR and CDR2 FQNEAQ (reference sequence). The CDR3 is made up of 12 amino acids. To note about this clonotype: The antigen is not known.

The chain combines TRBV7-9 with TRBJ1-6, with D tentatively TRBD1 (5 bases). The sample taken for sequencing was blood, either unsorted or a sorted T cell fraction (not recorded which). The source of this sequence is a male donor with ankylosing spondylitis. CDR3 protein: CASSPDRAPLHF. In nucleotides, the CDR3 is TGTGCCAGCAGCCCAGACAGAGCACCCCTCCACTTT.